The subject of this entry is one T cell receptor beta chain. As yet, its antigen is unknown. Amplification of TCR alpha and beta CDR3 regions from RNA used iRepertoire nested multiplex PCR. Tissue mRNA or PBMC total RNA, roughly 90-450 ng, went into one-step reverse transcription and amplification. One entry per CDR3 protein results from TCRdb running MiXCR on the multiplex PCR reads. In the table there are 170,000 or so distinct CDR3 sequences, under 55% of which are singletons. These data come from a study of glioma-infiltrating T cells. Findings and caveats of the study: Very few CDR3 sequences were shared between tissue and blood. Gliomas, especially low-grade, showed above-expected tissue-blood divergence; non-neoplastic patients showed below.

Material for sequencing was glioma tissue, nonneoplastic brain tissue, or PBMCs (not recorded which). The receptor was isolated from a human donor with low-grade glioma or glioblastoma, undergoing nonglioma brain surgery, or in good health (not recorded which).

The CDR3 DNA follows: TGTGCCAGCACCCTACTAGCGGGAGGATACAATGAGCAGTTCTTC. This codes for CASTLLAGGYNEQFF. J is TRBJ2-1 and V is TRBV5-5; TRBD2 matches at 12 bases. Germline CDR1 SGHKS, CDR2 YYEKEE (reference sequence). Trimming removed 6 bases from V and 4 bases from J; junction bases left unmatched: 5. CDR3 size: 15 residues.